The 3 T cell receptor beta chains in this list originate from one sample, sequenced in a study of blood T cell repertoires in COVID-19. TCRdb keeps only in-frame clones here, not all; method: immunoSEQ multiplex PCR. The repertoire has approximately 150,000 clones, approximately 80% of them found once; the top ten carry around 5.1%. The specimen was PBMCs or T cells enriched from blood (not recorded which). These receptors all stem from a man aged 70-80 years who had been exposed to COVID-19.

The chain combines TRBV5-6 with TRBJ2-1; 15 positions match TRBD2. V was clipped by 0 bases and J by 8 bases; unmatched bases: 12. This CDR3 is built from 19 residues. From germline, CDR1 is SGHDT and CDR2 YYEEEE. CDR3 sequence (DNA): TGTGCCAGCAGCTTGGTGGACTCCTGGACTAGCGGGAGGGCCCATGAGCAGTTCTTC. The encoded protein is CASSLVDSWTSGRAHEQFF.

This chain uses TRBV9 with TRBJ2-5, with D tentatively TRBD2 (5 bases). The germline V gene has CDR1 SGDLS and CDR2 YYNGEE. Trimming pared 2 bases from V and 2 bases from J, leaving 13 bases between. The CDR3 has 15 amino acids. The CDR3 coding sequence is TGTGCCAGCAGCGTTTCCGGGAACCAACAAGAGACCCAGTACTTC. It encodes CASSVSGNQQETQYF.

CDR3 protein: CASSNTQGGGGGYTF. CDR3 in DNA: TGTGCCAGCAGCAATACCCAGGGAGGAGGCGGTGGCTACACCTTC. The chain links TRBV5-4 to TRBJ1-2; maybe TRBD1 (5 bases). Trimming cost V 4 bases and J 7 bases, with 20 bases left between them. In germline, CDR1 is SGHNT, CDR2 YYREEE (reference sequence). This CDR3 has 15 amino acids.